Listed below are T cell receptor beta chains from one sample, sequenced in a study of OX40 agonist ivuxolimab in advanced cancers. Generated by immunoSEQ multiplex PCR, the TCRdb table keeps only in-frame clones and is missing some. Seen here are more than 95,000 clones, 90% to 95% observed once, and the top ten hold 0.25% to 0.35%. This material consisted of CD4+ or CD8+ T cells sorted from blood, taken in a trial of the OX40 agonist ivuxolimab. Source of these receptors: an adult with an advanced solid tumor such as melanoma, head and neck, liver or kidney cancer. Both conserved end residues are part of each CDR3. A D gene is named only where the DNA matches it firmly. Where a row states a size, it is once, few, many or the class of an expanded clone; other rows omit it.

d_gene	v_gene	j_gene	abundance	CDR3nt	CDR3aa
TRBD2	TRBV18	TRBJ2-1	.	TGTGCCAGCTCACCATCCCTAAGACTAGCGGGAAGCCAACCCAATGAGCAGTTCTTC	CASSPSLRLAGSQPNEQFF
.	TRBV4-1	TRBJ2-1	once	TGCGCCAGCAGCCAGGGGGTCGACTCCTACAATGAGCAGTTCTTC	CASSQGVDSYNEQFF
.	TRBV7-2	TRBJ2-1	.	TGTGCCAGCAGCTTAGAGGGTCTATACAATGAGCAGTTCTTC	CASSLEGLYNEQFF
.	TRBV6-5	TRBJ2-7	.	TGTGCCAGCAGTTCAAGTTCTACCCACGAGCAGTACTTC	CASSSSSTHEQYF
TRBD1	TRBV16	TRBJ1-2	once	TGTGCCAGCAGCCAAGACAGGGGGCGCTCAGGGAACTATGGCTACACCTTC	CASSQDRGRSGNYGYTF
TRBD1	TRBV7-8	TRBJ2-3	.	TGTGCCAGCAGCTCTAAGGGACAGGGTGTTTCAGATACGCAGTATTTT	CASSSKGQGVSDTQYF
.	TRBV5-1	TRBJ1-1	.	TGCGCCAGCAGGGGGGACACTGAAGCTTTCTTT	CASRGDTEAFF
.	TRBV6-1	TRBJ2-7	many	TGTGCCAGCAGTGAGGCGAACTACGCTGGCTACGAGCAGTACTTC	CASSEANYAGYEQYF
.	TRBV11-2	TRBJ2-1	.	TGTGCCAGCAGCTTAGATAGTTTGGTAGCGGTCCATGAGCAGTTCTTC	CASSLDSLVAVHEQFF
TRBD2	TRBV4-1	TRBJ2-1	.	TGCGCCAGCAACCCCTCCCCAGCGGGAGGGTACAATGAGCAGTTCTTC	CASNPSPAGGYNEQFF
TRBD1	TRBV4-1	TRBJ2-7	.	TGCGCCAGCAGCAATACAATGACCGGGACAGGGACCTACGAGCAGTACTTC	CASSNTMTGTGTYEQYF
.	TRBV19	TRBJ1-1	.	TGTGCCAGTAGTGCCCGGGGGTCGGACGCTGAAGTTTTCTTT	CASSARGSDAEVFF
.	TRBV7-9	TRBJ2-3	.	TGTGCCAGCAGTCCCCCGGGAGATACGCAGTATTTT	CASSPPGDTQYF
.	TRBV6-1	TRBJ2-7	few	TGTGCCAGCAGTGAAGCCGGAGGGAACAGGGAGCGCAAGGACTTC	CASSEAGGNRERKDF
.	TRBV4-3	TRBJ2-5	.	TGCGCCAGCAGCCAAGAGAGGGGTCGACCCGATCTTAGAGGAGAGACCCAGTACTTC	CASSQERGRPDLRGETQYF
TRBD1	TRBV7-9	TRBJ2-1	.	TGTGCCAGCAGCTTCACAGGGGTCGATGAGCAGTTCTTC	CASSFTGVDEQFF
.	TRBV7-3	TRBJ2-1	.	TGTGCCAGCAGCCTCCGTGAGGCCAATGAGCAGTTCTTC	CASSLREANEQFF